This T cell receptor beta chain was captured by sequencing in a study of PD-L1 blockade in urothelial cancer. Study-wide background: Males with bladder-origin urothelial cancer constituted about nine tenths of the roughly 30 patients. Between 0 and 3 chemotherapy regimens preceded treatment for each patient.

The time point: peripheral blood 6 weeks after treatment start. The cohort comprised individuals with locally advanced or metastatic urothelial carcinoma. Patients each gave 1 to 8 samples, pretreatment and on-treatment. The CDR3 has 12 residues. The V segment lost 5 bases and the J segment 4 bases; nucleotides outside the gene matches: 4. Germline-derived CDR1 and CDR2 are GTSNPN and SVGIG (reference sequence). TCRdb's copy holds only in-frame clones and misses some; the assay was immunoSEQ multiplex PCR. Among fewer than 90,000 clones, around 93% were seen once, and the ten largest hold 0.85% to 0.9%. This clone was counted only a few times.

This TCR was sampled from a woman at least 80 years old with urothelial cancer. This sample comprised PBMCs, obtained around atezolizumab (anti-PD-L1) treatment. The V and J genes are TRBV30 and TRBJ1-2; TRBD1 matches at 7 bases. The CDR3 sequence is CAWDRDSYGYTF. In nucleotides, the CDR3 is TGTGCCTGGGACAGGGATAGCTATGGCTACACCTTC.